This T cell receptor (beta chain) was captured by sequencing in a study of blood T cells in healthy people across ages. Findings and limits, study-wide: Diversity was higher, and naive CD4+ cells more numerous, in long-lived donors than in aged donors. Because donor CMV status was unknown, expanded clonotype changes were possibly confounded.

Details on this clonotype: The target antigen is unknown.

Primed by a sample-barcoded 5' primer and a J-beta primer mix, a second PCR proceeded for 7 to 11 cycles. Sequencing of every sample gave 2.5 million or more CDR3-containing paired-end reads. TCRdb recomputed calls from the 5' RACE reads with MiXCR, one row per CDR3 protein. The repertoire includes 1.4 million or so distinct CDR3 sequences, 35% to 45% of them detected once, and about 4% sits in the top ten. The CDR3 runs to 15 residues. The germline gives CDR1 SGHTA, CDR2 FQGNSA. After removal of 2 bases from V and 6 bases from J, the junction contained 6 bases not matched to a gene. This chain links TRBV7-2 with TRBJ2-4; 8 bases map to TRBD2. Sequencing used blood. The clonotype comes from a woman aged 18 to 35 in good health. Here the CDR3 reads CASSLSVAGLNIQYF. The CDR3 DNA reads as TGTGCCAGCAGCTTATCCGTAGCGGGACTAAACATTCAGTACTTC.